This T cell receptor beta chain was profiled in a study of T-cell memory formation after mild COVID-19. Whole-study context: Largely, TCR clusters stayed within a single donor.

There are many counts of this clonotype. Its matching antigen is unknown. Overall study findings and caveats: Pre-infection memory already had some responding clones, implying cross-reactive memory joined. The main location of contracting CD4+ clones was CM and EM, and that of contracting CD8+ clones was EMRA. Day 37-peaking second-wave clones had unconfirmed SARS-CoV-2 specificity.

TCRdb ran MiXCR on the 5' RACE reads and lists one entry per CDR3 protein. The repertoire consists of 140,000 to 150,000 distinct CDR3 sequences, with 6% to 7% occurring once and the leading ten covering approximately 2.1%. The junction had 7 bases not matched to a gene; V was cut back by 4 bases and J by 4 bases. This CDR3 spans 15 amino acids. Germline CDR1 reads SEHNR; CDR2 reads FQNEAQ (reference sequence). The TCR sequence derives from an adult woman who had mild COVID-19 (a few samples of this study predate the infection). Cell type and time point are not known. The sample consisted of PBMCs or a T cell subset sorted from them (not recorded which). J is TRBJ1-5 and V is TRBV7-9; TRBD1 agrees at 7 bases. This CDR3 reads CASSYAGTENQPQHF. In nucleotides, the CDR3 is TGTGCCAGCAGCTACGCCGGGACAGAGAATCAGCCCCAGCATTTT.